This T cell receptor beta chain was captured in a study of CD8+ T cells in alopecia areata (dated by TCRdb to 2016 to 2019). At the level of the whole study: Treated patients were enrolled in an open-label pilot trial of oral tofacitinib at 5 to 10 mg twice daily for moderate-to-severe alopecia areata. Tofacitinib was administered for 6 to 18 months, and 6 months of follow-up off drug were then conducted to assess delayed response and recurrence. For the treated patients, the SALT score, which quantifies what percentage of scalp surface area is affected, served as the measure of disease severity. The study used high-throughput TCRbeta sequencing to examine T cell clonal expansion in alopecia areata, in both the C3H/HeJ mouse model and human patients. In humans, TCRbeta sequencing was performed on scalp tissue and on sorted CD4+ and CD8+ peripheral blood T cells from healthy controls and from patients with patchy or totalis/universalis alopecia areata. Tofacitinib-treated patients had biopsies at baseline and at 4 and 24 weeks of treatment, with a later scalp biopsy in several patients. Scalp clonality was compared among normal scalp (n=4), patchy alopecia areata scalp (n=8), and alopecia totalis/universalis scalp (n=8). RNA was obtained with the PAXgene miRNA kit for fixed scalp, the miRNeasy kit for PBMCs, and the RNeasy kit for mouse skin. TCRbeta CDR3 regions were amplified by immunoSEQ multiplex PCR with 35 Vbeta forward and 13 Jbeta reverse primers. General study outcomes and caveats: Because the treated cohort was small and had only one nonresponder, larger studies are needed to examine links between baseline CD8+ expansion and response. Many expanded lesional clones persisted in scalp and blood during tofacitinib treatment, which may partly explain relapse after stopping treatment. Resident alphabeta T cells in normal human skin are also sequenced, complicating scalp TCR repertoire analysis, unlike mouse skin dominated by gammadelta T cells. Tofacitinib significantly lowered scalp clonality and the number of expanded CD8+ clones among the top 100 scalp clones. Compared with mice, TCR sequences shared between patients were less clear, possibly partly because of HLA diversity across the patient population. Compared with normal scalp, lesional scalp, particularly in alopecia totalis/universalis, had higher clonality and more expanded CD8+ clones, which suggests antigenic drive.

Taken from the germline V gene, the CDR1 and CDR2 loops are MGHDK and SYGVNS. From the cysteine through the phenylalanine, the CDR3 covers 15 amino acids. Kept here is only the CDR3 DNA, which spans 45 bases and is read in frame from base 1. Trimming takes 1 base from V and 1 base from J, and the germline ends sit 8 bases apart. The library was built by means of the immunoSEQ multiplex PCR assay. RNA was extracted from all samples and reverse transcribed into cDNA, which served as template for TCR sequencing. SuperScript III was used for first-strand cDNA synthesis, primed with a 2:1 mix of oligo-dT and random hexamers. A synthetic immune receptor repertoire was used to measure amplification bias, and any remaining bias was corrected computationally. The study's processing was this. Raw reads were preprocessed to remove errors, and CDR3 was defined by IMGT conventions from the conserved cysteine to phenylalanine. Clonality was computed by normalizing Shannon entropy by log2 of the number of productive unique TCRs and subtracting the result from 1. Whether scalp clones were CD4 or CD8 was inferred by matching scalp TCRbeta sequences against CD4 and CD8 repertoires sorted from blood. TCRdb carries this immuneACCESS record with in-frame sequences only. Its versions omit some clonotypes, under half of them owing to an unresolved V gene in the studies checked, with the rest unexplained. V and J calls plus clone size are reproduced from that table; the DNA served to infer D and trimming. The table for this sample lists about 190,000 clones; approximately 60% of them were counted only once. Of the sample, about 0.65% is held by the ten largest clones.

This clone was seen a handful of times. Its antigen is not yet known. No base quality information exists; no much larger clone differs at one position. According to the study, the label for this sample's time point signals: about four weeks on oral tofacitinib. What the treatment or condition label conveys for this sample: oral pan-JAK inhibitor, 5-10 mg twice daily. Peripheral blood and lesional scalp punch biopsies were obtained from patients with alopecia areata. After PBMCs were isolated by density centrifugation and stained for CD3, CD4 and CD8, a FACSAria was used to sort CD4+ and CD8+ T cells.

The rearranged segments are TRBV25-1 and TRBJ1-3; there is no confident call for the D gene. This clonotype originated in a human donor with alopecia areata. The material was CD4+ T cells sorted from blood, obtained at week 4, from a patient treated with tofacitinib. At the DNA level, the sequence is TGTGCCAGCAGTGAATTCACCGGGTCTGGAAACACCATATATTTT. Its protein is CASSEFTGSGNTIYF.